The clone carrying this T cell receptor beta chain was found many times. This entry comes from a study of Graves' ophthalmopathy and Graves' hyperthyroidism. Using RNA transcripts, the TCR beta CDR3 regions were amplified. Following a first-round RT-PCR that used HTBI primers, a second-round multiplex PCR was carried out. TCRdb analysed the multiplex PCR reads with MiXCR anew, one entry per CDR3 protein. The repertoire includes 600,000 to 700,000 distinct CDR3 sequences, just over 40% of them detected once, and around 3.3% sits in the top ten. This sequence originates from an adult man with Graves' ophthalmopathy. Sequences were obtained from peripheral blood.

In DNA, the CDR3 is TGTGCCAGCAGCCAAGTGTATCAACGGGGAGGCTATGGCTACACCTTC. Its translation is CASSQVYQRGGYGYTF. The chain has TRBV3-1 and TRBJ1-2; D uncertain. Trimming stripped 1 base from V and 4 bases from J, with 16 bases between. Germline V CDR1 and CDR2: LGHDT, YNNKEL (reference sequence). This CDR3 is 16 amino acids long.